The source of this T cell receptor beta chain is a study of T cells in Graves' hyperthyroidism and ophthalmopathy. This CDR3 is 13 amino acids long. V shed 3 bases and J shed 0 bases, with 6 bases lying between them. Germline assignment: CDR1 DFQATT and CDR2 SNEGSKA (reference sequence). TCR beta CDR3 region amplification was performed from RNA transcripts. A set of HTBI primers served as the primers for a first-round RT-PCR of the TCR CDR3. TCRdb analysed the multiplex PCR reads with MiXCR anew, one entry per CDR3 protein. This repertoire shows fewer than 450,000 distinct CDR3 sequences, roughly 20% found once; its top ten account for over 35%. Diagnostic assessment was based on clinical symptoms, serum thyroxine and TRAb, thyroid ultrasound and orbital computed tomography. A few counts support this clonotype.

V usage is TRBV20-1 and J usage is TRBJ1-3; D unresolved. The sequenced material came from blood. The TCR was taken from a man aged 18 to 30 with Graves' ophthalmopathy. CDR3 in DNA: TGCAGTGCTAGTGCAGACTCTGGAAACACCATATATTTT. Translated: CSASADSGNTIYF.